The 11 T cell receptor beta chains reported below all come from one sample, sequenced in a study of radiation and T cells in renal cell carcinoma. Clones were read by immunoSEQ multiplex PCR, and TCRdb kept only the in-frame ones, dropping some. Of 75,000 to 95,000 clones listed, 85% are singletons. Time point indicated: blood 4 weeks post-SBRT, at nephrectomy. Treatment given: 15 Gy SBRT to primary tumor, nephrectomy 4 weeks later. The sequencing here drew on blood, taken from a patient whose treatment included radiotherapy and nephrectomy. The receptor set was obtained from a man in his fifties or sixties with renal cell carcinoma.

The chain has TRBV5-1 and TRBJ1-3; no definite D call. V dropped 0 bases and J dropped 0 bases, with 13 bases sitting between them. This CDR3 is built from 17 residues. CDR1 is SGHRS and CDR2 is YFSETQ in the germline V gene. The CDR3 DNA is TGCGCCAGCAGCTTGGGTTTAGGCCCGAGCTCTGGAAACACCATATATTTT. Protein: CASSLGLGPSSGNTIYF. Complete variable domain (other parts from reference TRBV5-1 and TRBJ1-3): KAGVTQTPRYLIKTRGQQVTLSCSPISGHRSVSWYQQTPGQGLQFLFEYFSETQRNKGNFPGRFSGRQFSNSRSEMNVSTLELGDSALYLCASSLGLGPSSGNTIYFGEGSWLTVV.

The rearrangement joins TRBV5-3 to TRBJ1-5, with no clear D. TRBV5-3 has ORF status, its function being uncertain. This CDR3 comprises 13 residues. Trimming removed 6 bases at V and 5 bases at J, with 12 bases between. CDR3: CARNPGRDQPQHF. CDR3 DNA sequence: TGTGCCAGAAACCCCGGTCGGGATCAGCCCCAGCATTTT.

In DNA form, the CDR3 reads TGTGCCAGCAGCTCTACGGGTAGCGGAACGTTTGGCTCCTACAATGAGCAGTTCTTC. This translates into CASSSTGSGTFGSYNEQFF. The genes are TRBV7-3 and TRBJ2-1, with D possibly matching TRBD2 (6 bases). Germline V gene data show CDR1 as SGHTA and CDR2 as FQGTGA. V was pared by 4 bases and J by 0 bases, with 22 bases between. The CDR3 consists of 19 residues.

This clone has a handful of counts. The gene calls are TRBV4-1 and TRBJ1-2, with D maybe TRBD1 (5 bases). Germline V lookup: CDR1 MGHRA, CDR2 YSYEKL. The CDR3 runs to 15 residues. The V end was cut by 1 base, the J end by 4 bases, with 13 bases between. The CDR3 sequence: CASSQGEGTLYGYTF. The DNA for the CDR3 is TGCGCCAGCAGCCAAGGCGAAGGGACCCTCTATGGCTACACCTTC.

The chain couples TRBV7-2 to TRBJ2-1; 9 bases are a match to TRBD1. Germline V gene data show CDR1 as SGHTA and CDR2 as FQGNSA. The ends lost 0 bases at V and 3 bases at J; junction bases unmatched: 3. CDR3 length: 16 amino acids. The CDR3 nucleotides are TGTGCCAGCAGCTTAGCGCTGGGACAGGGCTACAATGAGCAGTTCTTC. Protein product: CASSLALGQGYNEQFF.

The genes are TRBV5-1 and TRBJ1-3; D gene uncertain. This CDR3 comprises 14 residues. V was clipped by 1 base and J by 4 bases, with 9 bases between them. Germline-derived CDR1 and CDR2 are SGHRS and YFSETQ. The CDR3 here is CASSLMGSGNTIYF. The CDR3, as DNA: TGCGCCAGCAGCTTGATGGGGTCAGGAAACACCATATATTTT. The entire variable domain, with the rest obtained from reference TRBV5-1 and TRBJ1-3, is as follows: KAGVTQTPRYLIKTRGQQVTLSCSPISGHRSVSWYQQTPGQGLQFLFEYFSETQRNKGNFPGRFSGRQFSNSRSEMNVSTLELGDSALYLCASSLMGSGNTIYFGEGSWLTVV.

The chain recombines TRBV7-9 with TRBJ2-7; D not resolved. This CDR3 region has 16 residues. Trimming left V 5 bases short and J 1 base short, with 18 bases between. CDR1 SEHNR and CDR2 FQNEAQ come from the germline V gene (reference sequence). CDR3 protein: CASSDGRRLWSYEQYF. For the CDR3, the DNA is TGTGCCAGCAGCGACGGACGGAGACTCTGGTCCTACGAGCAGTACTTC.

A few counts support this clone. V gene TRBV12-5 combines with J gene TRBJ2-7; 9 bases are shared with TRBD1. The CDR3 covers 13 residues. CDR1 and CDR2 from the germline V gene are LGHNT and FRNRAP. V lost 6 bases and J lost 4; bases outside the gene matches: 4. This CDR3 is CASGADRGYEQYF. CDR3 nucleotides: TGTGCTAGTGGAGCAGACAGGGGGTACGAGCAGTACTTC. Drawing the rest from reference TRBV12-5 and TRBJ2-7, the complete variable domain is DARVTQTPRHKVTEMGQEVTMRCQPILGHNTVFWYRQTMMQGLELLAYFRNRAPLDDSGMPKDRFSAEMPDATLATLKIQPSEPRDSAVYFCASGADRGYEQYFGPGTRLTVT.

The J gene is TRBJ2-3, the V gene TRBV6-5, with D perhaps TRBD2 (6 bases). Germline CDR1 reads MNHEY; CDR2 reads SVGAGI. The CDR3 is 13 residues long. Trimming took 7 bases from V and 0 from J, leaving 8 bases between them. The CDR3 nucleotides are TGTGCCAGCAAGGGGACTAGCACAGATACGCAGTATTTT. Amino acid sequence: CASKGTSTDTQYF.

V gene TRBV25-1 combines with J gene TRBJ2-3; no clear D gene. CDR3 length: 14 residues. Trimming removed 2 bases from V and 2 bases from J, with 8 bases in between. Germline CDR1 is MGHDK and CDR2 is SYGVNS. The CDR3 reads CASSEPGNTDTQYF. CDR3 in DNA: TGTGCCAGCAGTGAACCCGGAAACACAGATACGCAGTATTTT.

The chain has TRBV6-5 and TRBJ1-2, with a weak D call TRBD1 (6 bases). Trimming removed 6 bases at V and 4 bases at J, with 15 bases between. Germline CDR1 is MNHEY and CDR2 is SVGAGI. This CDR3 spans 14 amino acids. CDR3: CASSSNRQAYGYTF. DNA for the CDR3: TGTGCCAGCAGCTCCAACCGACAGGCCTATGGCTACACCTTC.